This T cell receptor beta chain was identified in a study of T-cell memory formation after mild COVID-19. Germline values: CDR1 SGHVS, CDR2 FQNEAQ. The V gene lost 1 base and the J gene lost 3 bases, with 13 bases spanning the gap. The CDR3 consists of 16 residues. MiXCR, run by TCRdb on the 5' RACE reads, gives a single entry per CDR3 protein. The sample holds about 150,000 distinct CDR3 sequences, under 30% seen once. Study-wide points: Contracting clones from day 15 to 85 had balanced CD4/CD8; later expanders favoured CD4+. Cross-reactive memory seemingly joined, as some responding clones were found in pre-infection memory.

This clonotype has a handful of counts. What it binds is not known. Sequenced input: PBMCs or a T cell subset sorted from them (not recorded which). The sequence was obtained from an adult woman who had mild COVID-19 (a few samples of this study predate the infection). Cell type and time point are not known. The chain is built from TRBV7-8 and TRBJ1-5; D possibly corresponds to TRBD1 (5 bases). CDR3 nucleotides: TGTGCCAGCAGCTTAGATGGAGGGGCAGTCAATCAGCCCCAGCATTTT. Translating it yields CASSLDGGAVNQPQHF.